These T cell receptor beta chains were read from a single sample in a study of technical replicates of blood from several donors. Repertoires were generated with immunoSEQ multiplex PCR, while TCRdb's copy carries only in-frame clones and drops some. The table lists 100,000 or so clones, about 95% of them singletons, with about 0.21% in the top ten. Sequencing was carried out using T cells isolated from PBMCs. These receptors originate from a human donor in good health. Both conserved end residues are part of each CDR3. Fields, in order: J gene, clone size, V gene, D gene, CDR3 protein, CDR3 DNA. D genes are given only for firm matches. Size is stated for part of the rows, as once, few or many counts, or as a class when the clone is expanded.

TRBJ2-7,-,TRBV9,-,CASSVGTQVSEQYF,TGTGCCAGCAGCGTAGGGACTCAGGTCTCCGAGCAGTACTTC
TRBJ1-5,-,TRBV7-7,-,CASSEGTGQPQHF,TGTGCCAGCAGCGAGGGAACGGGACAGCCCCAGCATTTT
TRBJ1-3,-,TRBV10-3,TRBD1,CAISEFATGGGNTIYF,TGTGCCATCAGTGAGTTCGCAACAGGGGGCGGAAACACCATATATTTT
TRBJ1-2,-,TRBV5-4,-,CASSLAVQAYGYTF,TGTGCCAGCAGCTTGGCGGTGCAGGCCTATGGCTACACCTTC
TRBJ2-2,-,TRBV19,TRBD2,CATLRGDTGELFF,TGTGCCACCCTACGGGGGGACACCGGGGAGCTGTTTTTT
TRBJ2-7,-,TRBV5-1,-,CASSLGQGRAYEQYF,TGCGCCAGCAGCTTGGGCCAGGGAAGAGCCTACGAGCAGTACTTC
TRBJ2-7,-,TRBV6-1,-,CASGHSGYEQYF,TGTGCCAGCGGACACTCAGGCTACGAGCAGTACTTC
TRBJ2-7,-,TRBV18,TRBD1,CASSLNRDSYEQYF,TGTGCCAGCTCACTCAACCGGGACAGTTACGAGCAGTACTTC
TRBJ1-1,-,TRBV10-3,TRBD1,CATGQGEAEAFF,TGTGCCACCGGACAGGGAGAGGCTGAAGCTTTCTTT
TRBJ1-5,once,TRBV19,TRBD1,CASSIAAGTGTYSNQPQHF,TGTGCCAGTAGTATAGCTGCCGGGACAGGGACTTATAGCAATCAGCCCCAGCATTTT
TRBJ1-2,once,TRBV2,-,CASSEARTGSLNGYTF,TGTGCCAGCAGTGAAGCCCGCACAGGGAGTCTCAATGGCTACACCTTC
TRBJ2-7,-,TRBV7-6,TRBD1,CASSSSWGRQGALKGGYEQYF,TGTGCCAGCAGCTCCAGTTGGGGAAGACAGGGGGCATTGAAAGGAGGTTACGAGCAGTACTTC
TRBJ2-5,-,TRBV6-5,-,CASSYVRPYQETQYF,TGTGCCAGCAGTTACGTCAGGCCCTACCAAGAGACCCAGTACTTC
TRBJ2-7,once,TRBV29-1,-,CSVGHNSEQYF,TGCAGCGTTGGACATAACTCCGAGCAGTACTTC
TRBJ2-4,-,TRBV5-1,-,CASSLDTGTSGNIQYF,TGCGCCAGCAGCTTGGACACGGGAACATCTGGGAACATTCAGTACTTC
TRBJ1-1,-,TRBV27,TRBD1,CASSAWTGGGTEAFF,TGTGCCAGCAGTGCTTGGACAGGGGGAGGGACTGAAGCTTTCTTT
TRBJ2-1,-,TRBV9,-,CASSGTRKGAYNEQFF,TGTGCCAGCAGCGGTACTAGGAAGGGGGCCTACAATGAGCAGTTCTTC
TRBJ2-1,-,TRBV11-3,TRBD1,CASSSVPGQGYNEQFF,TGTGCCAGCAGCTCCGTACCGGGACAGGGCTACAATGAGCAGTTCTTC
TRBJ2-5,-,TRBV18,TRBD1,CASSPGQGGETQYF,TGTGCCAGCTCACCGGGACAGGGAGGGGAGACCCAGTACTTC
TRBJ2-1,-,TRBV19,-,CASSERRDSYNEQFF,TGTGCCAGTAGTGAGCGGAGGGATTCCTACAATGAGCAGTTCTTC
TRBJ2-5,-,TRBV4-1,TRBD2,CASSRPLGGGLGQETQYF,TGCGCCAGCAGCCGCCCGCTCGGGGGGGGCTTGGGGCAAGAGACCCAGTACTTC
TRBJ1-6,-,TRBV9,-,CASSVEQGRSPLHF,TGTGCCAGCAGCGTAGAGCAGGGGCGCTCACCCCTCCACTTT
TRBJ2-5,-,TRBV6-1,-,CASSDSGEVETQYF,TGTGCCAGCAGTGATTCCGGGGAGGTGGAGACCCAGTACTTC
TRBJ1-2,-,TRBV6-1,-,CASTGYRDGYTF,TGTGCCAGCACCGGCTACAGGGACGGCTACACCTTC
TRBJ2-3,-,TRBV28,TRBD2,CASSSPRLAGTDTQYF,TGTGCCAGCAGTTCCCCACGACTAGCGGGTACAGATACGCAGTATTTT
TRBJ2-7,-,TRBV4-1,TRBD2,CASSQGSGEFYEQYF,TGCGCCAGCAGCCAAGGTAGCGGGGAGTTCTACGAGCAGTACTTC
TRBJ2-7,-,TRBV19,-,CASSMTYRGDRYEQYF,TGTGCCAGTAGTATGACATACCGCGGGGACCGATACGAGCAGTACTTC
TRBJ1-1,-,TRBV29-1,-,CSVGAGVGNTEAFF,TGCAGCGTTGGGGCAGGGGTAGGGAACACTGAAGCTTTCTTT
TRBJ1-6,-,TRBV10-1,TRBD1,CASNGTGESPLHF,TGCGCCAGCAATGGGACAGGCGAATCACCCCTCCACTTT
TRBJ1-1,-,TRBV7-9,TRBD1,CASSLGQTNTEAFF,TGTGCCAGCAGCTTGGGACAGACCAACACTGAAGCTTTCTTT
TRBJ2-2,-,TRBV29-1,TRBD2,CSVGTSGVAGELFF,TGCAGCGTTGGGACTAGCGGGGTGGCCGGGGAGCTGTTTTTT
TRBJ2-7,-,TRBV27,-,CASAVSRKGNPYEQYF,TGTGCCAGCGCAGTATCTCGGAAGGGGAACCCCTACGAGCAGTACTTC
TRBJ2-5,-,TRBV4-2,TRBD2,CASSQGLAKTQYF,TGTGCCAGCAGCCAGGGACTAGCGAAGACCCAGTACTTC
TRBJ2-2,-,TRBV10-1,-,CASSRTATGTGELFF,TGCGCCAGCAGTCGGACAGCCACCGGGACCGGGGAGCTGTTTTTT
TRBJ2-1,many,TRBV2,TRBD2,CASSEWTSGAYNEQFF,TGTGCCAGCAGCGAATGGACTAGCGGCGCCTACAATGAGCAGTTCTTC
TRBJ2-7,-,TRBV28,-,CASSSRFASRGEQYF,TGTGCCAGCAGCTCCAGGTTTGCTAGCCGCGGCGAGCAGTACTTC
TRBJ2-2,-,TRBV7-3,-,CASSLSAAGGELFF,TGTGCCAGCAGCTTAAGCGCCGCGGGCGGGGAGCTGTTTTTT
TRBJ1-6,-,TRBV2,-,CASSEVAVTGDSPLHF,TGTGCCAGCAGTGAAGTCGCGGTAACCGGGGATTCACCCCTCCACTTT
TRBJ2-2,-,TRBV30,TRBD2,CAIMGGTGELFF,TGTGCCATAATGGGGGGGACCGGGGAGCTGTTTTTT
TRBJ2-7,-,TRBV6-1,TRBD1,CASTPGTAAYEQYF,TGTGCCAGCACCCCCGGGACAGCGGCCTACGAGCAGTACTTC
TRBJ2-7,once,TRBV19,TRBD2,CASSPRGGSGGPYEQYF,TGTGCCAGTAGTCCCCGAGGGGGTAGCGGGGGACCCTACGAGCAGTACTTC
TRBJ1-2,-,TRBV6-1,-,CASSAGAGYTF,TGTGCCAGCAGTGCAGGGGCTGGCTACACCTTC
TRBJ1-5,-,TRBV25-1,-,CASSDAQGNQPQHF,TGTGCCAGCAGTGATGCCCAGGGAAATCAGCCCCAGCATTTT
TRBJ2-1,-,TRBV28,-,CASSLLGGSSDNEQFF,TGTGCCAGCAGTTTATTAGGAGGCAGCTCCGACAATGAGCAGTTCTTC
TRBJ2-1,-,TRBV6-5,TRBD2,CASSWSLANYNEQFF,TGTGCCAGCAGTTGGTCACTAGCGAACTACAATGAGCAGTTCTTC
TRBJ1-4,-,TRBV6-1,-,CASRGVATNEKLFF,TGTGCCAGCAGAGGAGTTGCAACTAATGAAAAACTGTTTTTT
TRBJ1-2,-,TRBV6-5,-,CASSYSFRGLGYGYTF,TGTGCCAGCAGTTACTCGTTTCGGGGATTGGGGTATGGCTACACCTTC
TRBJ2-5,-,TRBV25-1,TRBD1,CASSVDRGQEAQYF,TGTGCCAGCAGTGTCGACAGGGGCCAAGAGGCCCAGTACTTC
TRBJ1-3,-,TRBV21-1,-,CASSSRLGTIYF,TGTGCCAGCAGCAGCAGACTGGGCACCATATATTTT
TRBJ1-1,-,TRBV2,-,CASSESGVGSDTEAFF,TGTGCCAGCAGTGAATCGGGGGTGGGATCGGACACTGAAGCTTTCTTT
TRBJ2-3,-,TRBV18,-,CASSRFGTDTQYF,TGTGCCAGCTCCCGATTCGGGACAGATACGCAGTATTTT